This T cell receptor (beta chain) was identified during a study of T cell repertoires in cytomegalovirus infection. One entry per CDR3 protein, called by TCRdb with MiXCR from the reads. Counted here are just under 300,000 distinct CDR3 sequences, about 9.1% occurring once; the ten biggest clones make up less than 3%. There are 10 residues in the CDR3. Trimming took 7 bases from V and 4 from J, leaving 7 bases between them. The V gene's germline CDR1 is SQVTM and CDR2 ANQGSEA. Many counts were recorded for this clonotype. The chain is built from TRBV29-1 and TRBJ1-2; no clear D. The receptor comes from a human donor in good health (CMV status not recorded). Some clones in this sample may be carry-over from other donors' samples. Sequenced input: PBMCs. As DNA, the CDR3 is TGCAGCGCCTCAACCTATGGCTACACCTTC. Its translation is CSASTYGYTF.